This T cell receptor beta chain is from a study of T cell responses to AZD1222 COVID-19 vaccine. The study's findings and limits: Once two AZD1222 doses were given, Spike-specific TCR breadth and depth went up. Repertoires in all cases were sampled only once the peak T cell response had passed.

The V segment lost 7 bases and the J segment 3 bases; nucleotides outside the gene matches: 7. Per the germline V gene, CDR1 is LNHDA and CDR2 is SQIVND (reference sequence). The CDR3 has 15 amino acids. About this clone: Antigen specificity is unknown.

Sequenced by immunoSEQ multiplex PCR; TCRdb stores in-frame clones only, minus some. The sample shows some 180,000 clones, over 80% of them seen only once. The receptor was derived from an adult who received the MenACWY meningococcal vaccine as a control. The chain uses TRBV19 and TRBJ1-4, with TRBD1 matching 8 bases. Sequenced material: peripheral blood, taken 28 days after the second dose of the MenACWY control vaccine. CDR3 amino acids: CASNDRGFPNEKLFF. CDR3 in DNA: TGTGCCAGTAATGACAGGGGATTCCCTAATGAAAAACTGTTTTTT. Together with reference TRBV19 and TRBJ1-4, the CDR3 gives the full variable domain: DGGITQSPKYLFRKEGQNVTLSCEQNLNHDAMYWYRQDPGQGLRLIYYSQIVNDFQKGDIAEGYSVSREKKESFPLTVTSAQKNPTAFYLCASNDRGFPNEKLFFGSGTQLSVL.